Each of the 24 T cell receptor beta chains below was sequenced from the same sample in a study of T cell repertoires in aging, cancer and after chemotherapy (dated by TCRdb to between 2018 and 2020). TCR beta rearrangements were amplified from genomic DNA isolated from peripheral blood, not from sorted cells or RNA. Sequenced on an Illumina MiSeq. Using a mixed TRB-A/B primer pool, multiplex touch-down PCR amplified rearranged TRB sequences covering the V, D and J segments. TCRdb trimmed the raw reads at Q25, called clones with MiXCR and kept productive beta chains. Each entry is one CDR3 protein sequence, shown with its most common DNA and genes. This sample comprises just over 1,500 distinct CDR3 sequences, 21% of them detected only once. Less than 50% of the sample is in the top ten clones. The sequencing input was blood. The origin of the receptors is a human donor with a solid tumor.

This clonotype is large (0.1 to 1%). The chain is built from TRBV19 and TRBJ2-1; 9 bases fit TRBD1. CDR3 length: 14 residues. Losses at the gene ends were 7 bases for V and 8 bases for J; bases not matched to a gene: 9. Per the germline V gene, CDR1 is LNHDA and CDR2 is SQIVND (reference sequence). CDR3 region: CASTPGTGTHEQFF. The CDR3 coding sequence is TGTGCCAGTACCCCCGGGACAGGGACGCATGAGCAGTTCTTC.

V is TRBV11-2 and J is TRBJ2-3; TRBD2 matches at 7 bases. From germline, CDR1 is SGHAT and CDR2 FQNNGV. V trimming: 2 bases; J trimming: 11 bases; junction bases outside the gene matches: 16. The CDR3 extends over 16 amino acids. The CDR3 bases are TGTGCCAGCAGCTTATTCGCACCGACGGAGGGAGGGGAGCAGTATTTT. It translates to CASSLFAPTEGGEQYF.

The chain uses TRBV7-2 and TRBJ2-7, with a possible D match to TRBD1 (6 bases). This CDR3 comprises 12 residues. In germline, CDR1 is SGHTA, CDR2 FQGNSA. Trimming cost V 5 bases and J 5 bases, with 10 bases left between them. The DNA for the CDR3 is TGTGCCAGCAGCACCAACAGGGACGAGCAGTACTTC. As protein: CASSTNRDEQYF.

This clonotype is categorized as medium-sized. The chain employs TRBV6-5 and TRBJ1-1; possibly TRBD1 for D (5 bases). V was clipped by 0 bases and J by 3 bases, with 8 bases between them. Germline lookup yields CDR1 MNHEY and CDR2 SVGAGI. The CDR3 has 14 amino acids. For the CDR3, the DNA is TGTGCCAGCAGTTACTCGGGGCACCACACTGAAGCTTTCTTT. This encodes CASSYSGHHTEAFF.

In its sample, this clonotype is large. The rearrangement links TRBV7-2 to TRBJ2-7; 8 nucleotides match TRBD2. This CDR3 comprises 14 residues. Germline CDR1 and CDR2: SGHTA and FQGNSA. V shed 0 bases, J shed 5 bases, and the junction held 3 bases outside the gene matches. CDR3 residues: CASSLAAGANEQYF. In nucleotides, the CDR3 is TGTGCCAGCAGCTTAGCAGCGGGGGCCAACGAGCAGTACTTC.

In regard to this clonotype: The junction and the germline gene differ at one end; a read error may be behind it. The chain links TRBV5-3 to TRBJ2-3; TRBD2 matches 7 bases. TRBV5-3 is an ORF, with its function uncertain. The CDR3 extends over 15 amino acids. CDR3 protein: CASSPGHTSADTQYF. CDR3 DNA: TGCGCCAGCAGCCCCGGACACACTAGCGCAGATACGCAGTATTTT.

This clonotype ranks as medium-sized. The chain joins TRBV12-3 or TRBV12-4 to TRBJ1-5, with a possible D match to TRBD1 (5 bases). The V and J ends lost 3 bases and 3 bases respectively, with 12 bases between them. The CDR3 is made up of 15 amino acids. The DNA for the CDR3 is TGTGCCAGCAGTTTTAGCGCGGGGGACAATCAGCCCCAGCATTTT. This translates into CASSFSAGDNQPQHF.

The rearrangement joins TRBV28 to TRBJ2-2; tentatively, D is TRBD1 (6 bases). Germline values: CDR1 MDHEN, CDR2 SYDVKM. The V end was cut by 10 bases, the J end by 1 base, with 16 bases between. The CDR3 has 15 amino acids. The CDR3 DNA reads TGTGCCAACAGCACTACAGGGCAGAACACCGGGGAGCTGTTTTTT. It is translated as CANSTTGQNTGELFF.

This clonotype was counted between two and nine times. The chain couples TRBV24-1 to TRBJ2-3; D might be TRBD2 (6 bases). Trimming took 4 bases from V and 1 from J, leaving 14 bases between them. The CDR3 contains 16 residues. Per germline, CDR1 KGHDR and CDR2 SFDVKD. CDR3 DNA: TGTGCCACCAGTGACCCGACTAGTTTTGGCACAGATACGCAGTATTTT. Encoded protein: CATSDPTSFGTDTQYF.

DNA for the CDR3: TGTGCCAGCAGTGCTATTCCTCCGGGAACCCTTTATAGCAATCAGCCCCAGCATTTT. The encoded protein is CASSAIPPGTLYSNQPQHF. This sequence joins TRBV27 and TRBJ1-5, with D hard to call. Between the trimmed V and J ends, which lost 5 bases and 0 bases, there was a span of 23 bases. In germline, CDR1 is MNHEY, CDR2 SMNVEV (reference sequence). The length of the CDR3 is 19 residues.

This chain uses TRBV28 with TRBJ1-1, with D possibly matching TRBD1 (6 bases). This CDR3 has 14 residues. CDR1 and CDR2 (germline): MDHEN, SYDVKM. With 6 bases removed from V and 5 bases from J, the gap between germline ends came to 16 bases. The chain's CDR3 is CASRNRARITEAFF. Written as DNA, the CDR3 is TGTGCCAGCAGAAACAGGGCCCGGATTACTGAAGCTTTCTTT.

This clonotype is large (0.1 to 1%). The chain combines TRBV6-5 with TRBJ1-2, with D possibly TRBD1 on 5 matching bases. The CDR3 is 15 residues long. Between the trimmed V and J ends, which lost 8 bases and 2 bases, there was a span of 18 bases. CDR1 is MNHEY and CDR2 is SVGAGI in the germline V gene. CDR3 nucleotide sequence: TGTGCCAGCTCTAACTGGGGCCGATCAAACTATGGCTACACCTTC. It codes for CASSNWGRSNYGYTF.

This clonotype is classed as medium-sized. This sequence joins TRBV27 and TRBJ2-5; the D gene is possibly TRBD1 (5 bases). This CDR3 comprises 14 residues. Germline V CDR1 and CDR2: MNHEY, SMNVEV (reference sequence). Between the trimmed V and J ends, which lost 4 bases and 1 base, there was a span of 10 bases. CDR3 nucleotide sequence: TGTGCCAGCAGTTCATCAGGGCCCCAAGAGACCCAGTACTTC. Translation gives CASSSSGPQETQYF.

This clonotype is medium-sized within its sample. This chain joins TRBV14 and TRBJ2-1; TRBD2 is a possible D gene (5 bases). Germline lookup yields CDR1 SGHDN and CDR2 FVKESK. V shed 1 base and J shed 6 bases, with 10 bases lying between them. This CDR3 has 14 residues. The CDR3 region is CASSQVQAVNEQFF. The CDR3 DNA sequence: TGTGCCAGCAGCCAAGTTCAAGCGGTCAATGAGCAGTTCTTC. Full variable domain (missing parts from reference TRBV14 and TRBJ2-1): EAGVTQFPSHSVIEKGQTVTLRCDPISGHDNLYWYRRVMGKEIKFLLHFVKESKQDESGMPNNRFLAERTGGTYSTLKVQPAELEDSGVYFCASSQVQAVNEQFFGPGTRLTVL.

This clonotype is medium-sized. CDR3 amino acids: CASSPGWGRRFF. Written as DNA, the CDR3 is TGTGCCAGTAGTCCAGGATGGGGGAGGCGGTTCTTC. This sequence joins TRBV19 and TRBJ2-1; D is possibly TRBD2 (6 bases). Germline lookup yields CDR1 LNHDA and CDR2 SQIVND (reference sequence). V was shortened by 5 bases and J by 15 bases, with 17 bases between the two germline ends. CDR3 length equals 12 residues.

Sample share makes this clonotype medium-sized (0.01 to 0.1%). The chain joins TRBV6-2 or TRBV6-3 to TRBJ2-6, with D unresolved. Per germline, CDR1 MNHEY and CDR2 SVGEGT. The V gene lost 10 bases and the J gene lost 0 bases, with 13 bases spanning the gap. The CDR3 is 15 residues long. The CDR3 DNA reads TGTGCCACCACACGTGGCCCCTCTGGGGCCAACGTCCTGACTTTC. This encodes CATTRGPSGANVLTF.

Points on this clonotype: Possible read error: a much larger clone is one base away. V usage is TRBV20-1 and J usage is TRBJ2-3; tentative D call: TRBD2 (5 bases). The CDR3 consists of 14 residues. V lost 8 bases to trimming and J lost 5 bases, with 20 bases between them. The germline CDR1 and CDR2 sequences are DFQATT and SNEGSKA (reference sequence). The CDR3 DNA is TGCAGTTGCGTGGGCGGAGGACCCAAAGATACGCAGTATTTT. This gives the protein CSCVGGGPKDTQYF.

This clonotype rates as large. The J gene is TRBJ2-5, the V gene TRBV30; a possible D gene is TRBD2 (5 bases). CDR1 is GTSNPN, CDR2 SVGIG, per germline (reference sequence). CDR3 length: 12 residues. V lost 3 bases and J 4 bases, leaving 9 bases between the germline ends. CDR3 DNA: TGTGCCTGGAGGATACTAGGAGAGACCCAGTACTTC. This translates into CAWRILGETQYF.

This clonotype was detected a few times. The V gene is TRBV20-1, the J gene TRBJ2-7; D is tentatively TRBD1 or TRBD2 (5 bases each). Trimming cost V 6 bases and J 2 bases, with 17 bases left between them. CDR1 and CDR2 from the germline V gene are DFQATT and SNEGSKA (reference sequence). This CDR3 is 14 amino acids long. The CDR3 is CSALRRDRPYEQYF. The CDR3 DNA reads TGCAGTGCCCTACGCCGGGACCGACCCTACGAGCAGTACTTC.

This clonotype was counted between two and nine times. This chain joins TRBV7-3 and TRBJ2-1; D gene uncertain. This CDR3 comprises 15 residues. CDR1 and CDR2 (germline): SGHTA, FQGTGA. Between the trimmed V and J ends, which lost 2 bases and 4 bases, there was a span of 12 bases. CDR3 coding DNA: TGTGCCAGCAGCTTATCAATCGCCCGGTACAATGAGCAGTTCTTC. Translation gives CASSLSIARYNEQFF.

J is TRBJ2-3 and V is TRBV5-1; 10 bases fit TRBD2. Trimming took 7 bases from V and 2 from J; bases not matched to a gene: 4. Germline assignment: CDR1 SGHRS and CDR2 YFSETQ. The CDR3 covers 14 residues. The CDR3 region has the DNA TGCGCCAGCCATAGCGGGGGGAACACAGATACGCAGTATTTT. Translating it yields CASHSGGNTDTQYF.

The chain has TRBV2 and TRBJ1-4; weak D call: TRBD1 (5 bases). The V and J ends lost 0 bases and 0 bases respectively, with 11 bases between them. The V gene's germline CDR1 is SNHLY and CDR2 FYNNEI. The CDR3 is 17 amino acids. CDR3 loop: CASSEALGGATNEKLFF. CDR3 DNA sequence: TGTGCCAGCAGTGAAGCGCTCGGGGGTGCAACTAATGAAAAACTGTTTTTT.

This clonotype rates as medium-sized. The genes are TRBV6-4 and TRBJ2-1, with 10 bases identical to TRBD2. CDR1 and CDR2 from the germline V gene are MRHNA and SNTAGT. The CDR3 sequence is 15 residues long. The V and J ends lost 0 bases and 6 bases, in that order; junction bases with no gene match: 2. The CDR3 DNA reads TGTGCCAGCAGTGACTCAGCGGGAGGGCCCAATGAGCAGTTCTTC. Its translation is CASSDSAGGPNEQFF.

This clonotype is labeled medium-sized. The chain links TRBV19 to TRBJ2-1; D might be TRBD2 (5 bases). The CDR3 spans 13 residues. Per germline, CDR1 LNHDA and CDR2 SQIVND (reference sequence). Between the trimmed V and J ends, which lost 5 bases and 6 bases, there was a span of 11 bases. CDR3 nucleotide sequence: TGTGCCAGTAGTTCGGGGTCCGGCAATGAGCAGTTCTTC. This codes for CASSSGSGNEQFF.